This T cell receptor (beta chain) appears in the sequencing data of a study of blood T cell repertoires in COVID-19. About the research overall: Acute-phase and convalescent COVID-19 samples originated in the United States, Italy and Spain.

This clone was detected a few times. In the authors' methods: Reference gene primer amplification in the assay estimated nucleated cell counts. Generated by immunoSEQ multiplex PCR, the TCRdb table keeps only in-frame clones and is missing some. From that table come the V and J calls and clone size; the DNA was used to work out D and trimming. This sample has approximately 250,000 clones; around 83% occur once, and the top ten carry less than 8%. Germline V gives CDR1 LNHDA, CDR2 SQIVND (reference sequence). J was trimmed by 1 base and V by 5 bases; bases with no gene match: 6. There are 16 residues in the CDR3.

Sequenced: peripheral blood. The chain uses TRBV19 and TRBJ2-2; 8 positions match TRBD1. This sequence originates from a woman between 45 and 65 years old with acute or convalescent COVID-19. CDR3 residues: CASSPRDRWNTGELFF. CDR3 bases: TGTGCCAGTAGTCCTCGGGACAGGTGGAACACCGGGGAGCTGTTTTTT. The whole variable domain, remainder taken from reference TRBV19 and TRBJ2-2, is DGGITQSPKYLFRKEGQNVTLSCEQNLNHDAMYWYRQDPGQGLRLIYYSQIVNDFQKGDIAEGYSVSREKKESFPLTVTSAQKNPTAFYLCASSPRDRWNTGELFFGEGSRLTVL.